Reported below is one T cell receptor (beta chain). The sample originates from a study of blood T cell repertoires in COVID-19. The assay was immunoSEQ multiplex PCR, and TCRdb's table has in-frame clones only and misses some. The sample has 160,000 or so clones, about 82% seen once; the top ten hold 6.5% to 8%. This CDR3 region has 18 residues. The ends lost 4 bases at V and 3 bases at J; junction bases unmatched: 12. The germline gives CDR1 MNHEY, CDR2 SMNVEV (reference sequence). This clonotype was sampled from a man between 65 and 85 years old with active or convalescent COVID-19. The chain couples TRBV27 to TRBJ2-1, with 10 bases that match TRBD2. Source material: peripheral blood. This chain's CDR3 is CASSSAYSSGSFYNEQFF. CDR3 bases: TGTGCCAGCAGTTCCGCTTACTCTAGCGGGAGCTTCTACAATGAGCAGTTCTTC.